This TCR beta chain was retrieved from a study of blood T cell repertoires in COVID-19. For the study at large: Acute-phase and convalescent COVID-19 samples originated in the United States, Italy and Spain.

Authors' data handling: Using reference gene primer amplification, nucleated cell counts were estimated. The data were produced by immunoSEQ multiplex PCR, yet TCRdb's version contains in-frame clones alone and is incomplete. For V, J and clone size, that table is used; D and trimming come from the DNA. The sample yields about 120,000 clones, around 84% seen once. Source material: peripheral blood. The sequence was collected from a man between 40 and 49 years old with acute or convalescent COVID-19.

CDR3 in amino acids: CASSTGGAKNIQYF. CDR3 DNA: TGTGCCAGCAGCACCGGGGGGGCCAAAAACATTCAGTACTTC. This sequence joins TRBV11-3 and TRBJ2-4, with 7 bases fitting TRBD2. The CDR3 spans 14 residues. With V trimmed by 5 bases and J by 1 base, 2 bases remained unmatched. The V gene's germline CDR1 is SGHNT and CDR2 YENEEA.